These 9 T cell receptor beta chains came from one sample sequenced in a study of CD8 T cells in ankylosing spondylitis (dated by TCRdb to the late 2010s). Library preparation was by 5' RACE. The sequencing machine was an Illumina HiSeq 2500. TCRdb reprocessing: public reads trimmed at Q25 with fastp, clones called with MiXCR, in-frame beta chains kept. All rows with the same CDR3 protein become a single entry with the most common DNA and genes. Across this sample there are fewer than 650,000 distinct CDR3 sequences, with over 9.5% seen only once. The ten top clones hold nearly 7% of the sample. No antigen is known for these receptors. The investigation overall reported the following: A TCR beta motif made up of several highly homologous amino acid variants appeared to be characteristic of blood from ankylosing spondylitis patients.

Sequenced: blood, either unsorted or a sorted T cell fraction (not recorded which). These TCRs come from a male donor with ankylosing spondylitis.

This clonotype was seen only a few times. The chain carries TRBV18 and TRBJ2-7; D may be TRBD2 (6 bases). Germline V gives CDR1 KGHSH, CDR2 LQKENI. The CDR3 covers 14 residues. V lost 2 bases to trimming and J lost 3 bases, with 11 bases between them. CDR3 nucleotides: TGTGCCAGCTCACCAGAGGCGGGAAGCTACGAGCAGTACTTC. This encodes CASSPEAGSYEQYF. Combining the CDR3 with reference TRBV18 and TRBJ2-7 gives the whole variable domain NAGVMQNPRHLVRRRGQEARLRCSPMKGHSHVYWYRQLPEEGLKFMVYLQKENIIDESGMPKERFSAEFPKEGPSILRIQQVVRGDSAAYFCASSPEAGSYEQYFGPGTRLTVT.

This clonotype appeared a few times. V usage is TRBV10-1 and J usage is TRBJ2-1, with TRBD2 as a possible D gene (5 bases). Trimming took off 11 bases at V and 7 bases at J, with 15 bases between the two ends. Germline V gene lookup returns CDR1 WNHNN and CDR2 SYGVQD (reference sequence). This CDR3 comprises 12 residues. This chain's CDR3 is CAVGLEPNEQFF. CDR3 nucleotides: TGCGCCGTTGGACTGGAACCGAATGAGCAGTTCTTC.

The chain carries TRBV12-3 or TRBV12-4 and TRBJ2-3, with TRBD1 as a possible D gene (5 bases). V lost 6 bases, J lost 4 bases, and 11 bases lay in between. This CDR3 has 13 residues. CDR3 bases: TGTGCCAGCAGGGGTCTAGGGGCAGATACGCAGTATTTT. This gives the protein CASRGLGADTQYF.

V gene TRBV20-1 combines with J gene TRBJ1-5; 7 bases map to TRBD1. The CDR3 spans 15 residues. V lost 0 bases to trimming and J lost 5 bases; unmatched junction nucleotides: 7. The germline gives CDR1 DFQATT, CDR2 SNEGSKA (reference sequence). For the CDR3, the DNA is TGCAGTGCTAGAGATCGCGGGGACAGCTATCAGCCCCAGCATTTT. Residues: CSARDRGDSYQPQHF.

This clonotype showed up just a few times. V gene TRBV12-3 or TRBV12-4 combines with J gene TRBJ1-4; 7 bases fit TRBD1. With 3 bases clipped from V and 0 bases from J, the junction kept 7 bases outside the gene matches. CDR3 size: 17 residues. CDR3 DNA sequence: TGTGCCAGCAGTTTGGGGACAGAAATTACAACTAATGAAAAACTGTTTTTT. Translation gives CASSLGTEITTNEKLFF.

In this sample, this clonotype turned up a few times. The rearrangement uses TRBV4-2 and TRBJ2-3; 8 bases are a match to TRBD2. Per germline, CDR1 LGHNA and CDR2 YNFKEQ. This CDR3 spans 17 amino acids. Germline trimming cut 1 base from V and 6 bases from J; bases unmatched to any gene: 12. CDR3 coding DNA: TGTGCCAGCAGCCAAGTAGCGGGACCTAGGCAAAGTGATACGCAGTATTTT. Its translation is CASSQVAGPRQSDTQYF.

The chain couples TRBV5-1 to TRBJ2-1; TRBD2 agrees at 15 bases. Germline V gene lookup returns CDR1 SGHRS and CDR2 YFSETQ. The CDR3 consists of 16 residues. The J segment lost 8 bases and the V segment lost 4 bases, leaving 7 bases of the junction unmatched. CDR3 in amino acids: CASSPRTSGREDEQFF. The CDR3 DNA reads as TGCGCCAGCAGCCCAAGGACTAGCGGGAGGGAAGATGAGCAGTTCTTC. Together with reference TRBV5-1 and TRBJ2-1, the CDR3 gives the full variable domain: KAGVTQTPRYLIKTRGQQVTLSCSPISGHRSVSWYQQTPGQGLQFLFEYFSETQRNKGNFPGRFSGRQFSNSRSEMNVSTLELGDSALYLCASSPRTSGREDEQFFGPGTRLTVL.

This clonotype was recorded many times. V usage is TRBV5-1 and J usage is TRBJ2-5; D unresolved. Trimming stripped 0 bases from V and 1 base from J, with 10 bases between. The CDR3 totals 15 residues. In germline, CDR1 is SGHRS, CDR2 YFSETQ. CDR3 nucleotides: TGCGCCAGCAGCTTGGTTCTGGCAGTCCAAGAGACCCAGTACTTC. Amino acid sequence: CASSLVLAVQETQYF.

The rearrangement uses TRBV27 and TRBJ2-5, with 9 bases identical to TRBD1. V shed 7 bases and J 5 bases; nucleotides not matched to a gene: 11. Germline CDR1 is MNHEY and CDR2 is SMNVEV (reference sequence). The CDR3 runs 15 residues. CDR3 bases: TGTGCCAGCAAACCAGGAACAGGGGGCATGGAGACCCAGTACTTC. This gives the protein CASKPGTGGMETQYF.